One sample yielded the 7 T cell receptor beta chains listed below, sequenced in a study of cytomegalovirus exposure and HLA in healthy donors. Clones were sequenced by immunoSEQ multiplex PCR, and TCRdb holds only the in-frame ones, with some missing. The repertoire consists of 95,000 to 150,000 clones, with roughly 90% occurring once and the leading ten covering about 6%. Input material: PBMCs. These receptors were obtained from a woman under 30 in good health and CMV-seropositive.

The chain has TRBV5-1 and TRBJ2-7, with D perhaps matching TRBD1 (6 bases). This CDR3 contains 14 residues. V was clipped by 2 bases and J by 4 bases, with 13 bases between them. CDR1 is SGHRS and CDR2 is YFSETQ in the germline V gene. This CDR3 is CASSLTTGVYEQYF. As DNA, the CDR3 is TGCGCCAGCAGCTTAACGACAGGCGTATACGAGCAGTACTTC.

The chain links TRBV6-1 to TRBJ1-5; D gene unclear. The CDR3 extends over 15 amino acids. CDR1 is MNHNS and CDR2 is SASEGT in the germline V gene. V was cut by 2 bases and J by 3 bases, with 11 bases left in between. CDR3 residues: CASSELVGVNQPQHF. Written as DNA, the CDR3 is TGTGCCAGCAGTGAATTGGTGGGAGTCAATCAGCCCCAGCATTTT.

The chain has TRBV5-6 and TRBJ2-2; D might be TRBD2 (7 bases). CDR1 SGHDT and CDR2 YYEEEE come from the germline V gene. This CDR3 has 15 residues. With 7 bases removed from V and 5 bases from J, the gap between germline ends came to 18 bases. The CDR3 sequence: CASYLGGGRTGELFF. CDR3 nucleotides: TGTGCCAGCTACCTAGGGGGGGGCCGGACCGGGGAGCTGTTTTTT.

V usage is TRBV5-1 and J usage is TRBJ2-1, with D unclear. V gave up 0 bases and J gave up 2 bases, with 9 bases separating them. This CDR3 region has 15 residues. Germline V gene lookup returns CDR1 SGHRS and CDR2 YFSETQ. The CDR3 bases are TGCGCCAGCAGCTTGGAGAGCGCGCCCTACAATGAGCAGTTCTTC. Its translation is CASSLESAPYNEQFF.

The CDR3: CASSHALGQGSYEQYF. CDR3 DNA sequence: TGCGCCAGCAGCCATGCCCTCGGACAGGGGAGCTACGAGCAGTACTTC. J is TRBJ2-7 and V is TRBV4-3, with TRBD1 matching over 9 bases. The J segment lost 3 bases and the V segment lost 3 bases, leaving 9 bases of the junction unmatched. The germline V gene encodes CDR1 LGHNA and CDR2 YSLEER. The length of the CDR3 is 16 residues.

This chain links TRBV7-2 with TRBJ1-2, with D tentatively TRBD1 (6 bases). The V end was cut by 4 bases, the J end by 0 bases, with 12 bases between. Germline CDR1 and CDR2: SGHTA and FQGNSA. The CDR3 is made up of 15 amino acids. The CDR3: CASSSGGKTNYGYTF. The CDR3 DNA follows: TGTGCCAGCAGCTCGGGGGGCAAGACTAACTATGGCTACACCTTC. The whole variable domain, remainder taken from reference TRBV7-2 and TRBJ1-2, is GAGVSQSPSNKVTEKGKDVELRCDPISGHTALYWYRQSLGQGLEFLIYFQGNSAPDKSGLPSDRFSAERTGGSVSTLTIQRTQQEDSAVYLCASSSGGKTNYGYTFGSGTRLTVV.

The chain has TRBV7-8 and TRBJ2-1; 10 bases align to TRBD2. Germline CDR1 is SGHVS and CDR2 is FQNEAQ. The CDR3 consists of 15 residues. The V segment lost 5 bases and the J segment 6 bases; nucleotides outside the gene matches: 7. The DNA of the CDR3 is TGTGCCAGCAGCCTCCTAGCGGGAGCGGGCAATGAGCAGTTCTTC. Translation: CASSLLAGAGNEQFF.